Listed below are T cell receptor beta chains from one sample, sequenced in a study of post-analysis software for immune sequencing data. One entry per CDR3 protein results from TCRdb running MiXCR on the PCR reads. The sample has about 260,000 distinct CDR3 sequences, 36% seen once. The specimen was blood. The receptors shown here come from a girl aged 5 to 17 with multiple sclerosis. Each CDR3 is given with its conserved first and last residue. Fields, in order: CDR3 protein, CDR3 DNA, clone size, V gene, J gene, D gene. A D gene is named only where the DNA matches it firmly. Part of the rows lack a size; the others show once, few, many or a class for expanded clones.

CDR3 protein: CASSLKGEYETQYF
CDR3 DNA: TGTGCCAGCAGTTTGAAGGGGGAATACGAGACCCAGTACTTC
clone size: NA
V gene: TRBV12-3/TRBV12-4
J gene: TRBJ2-5
D gene: NA

CDR3 protein: CASSQGGEDTQYF
CDR3 DNA: TGCGCCAGCAGCCAAGGGGGGGAAGATACGCAGTATTTT
clone size: many
V gene: TRBV5-1
J gene: TRBJ2-3
D gene: NA

CDR3 protein: CSAPTGTGRTPLHF
CDR3 DNA: TGCAGTGCACCGACCGGGACAGGAAGGACACCCCTCCACTTT
clone size: many
V gene: TRBV20-1
J gene: TRBJ1-6
D gene: TRBD1

CDR3 protein: CSARVSGTYYEQYF
CDR3 DNA: TGCAGTGCTAGAGTATCCGGGACCTACTACGAGCAGTACTTC
clone size: many
V gene: TRBV20-1
J gene: TRBJ2-7
D gene: NA

CDR3 protein: CASSVGGTGNTIYF
CDR3 DNA: TGTGCCAGCAGCGTAGGGGGTACCGGAAACACCATATATTTT
clone size: NA
V gene: TRBV9
J gene: TRBJ1-3
D gene: NA

CDR3 protein: CSVEVLGLAGGGEQYF
CDR3 DNA: TGCAGCGTTGAAGTATTGGGGCTAGCGGGAGGAGGTGAGCAGTACTTC
clone size: NA
V gene: TRBV29-1
J gene: TRBJ2-7
D gene: TRBD2

CDR3 protein: CASSLGDRGGLFF
CDR3 DNA: TGCGCCAGCAGCTTGGGGGACAGGGGAGGACTGTTTTTT
clone size: NA
V gene: TRBV5-1
J gene: TRBJ1-4
D gene: TRBD1

CDR3 protein: CSAPSLAGAYEQYF
CDR3 DNA: TGCAGTGCTCCCAGCCTAGCGGGGGCCTACGAGCAGTACTTC
clone size: NA
V gene: TRBV20-1
J gene: TRBJ2-7
D gene: TRBD2

CDR3 protein: CASSLFGTEYNEQFF
CDR3 DNA: TGCGCCAGCAGCTTGTTTGGGACAGAGTACAATGAGCAGTTCTTC
clone size: few
V gene: TRBV5-1
J gene: TRBJ2-1
D gene: TRBD1

CDR3 protein: CSASRARVSRQETQYF
CDR3 DNA: TGCAGTGCTAGCCGGGCCCGAGTTAGTAGGCAAGAGACCCAGTACTTC
clone size: NA
V gene: TRBV20-1
J gene: TRBJ2-5
D gene: NA

CDR3 protein: CASSLVVLAGVQETQYF
CDR3 DNA: TGTGCCAGCAGCTTAGTGGTCCTAGCGGGGGTCCAAGAGACCCAGTACTTC
clone size: many
V gene: TRBV7-2
J gene: TRBJ2-5
D gene: TRBD2

CDR3 protein: CASRRDPPNTGELFF
CDR3 DNA: TGTGCCAGCCGACGGGACCCTCCGAACACCGGGGAGCTGTTTTTT
clone size: NA
V gene: TRBV6-1
J gene: TRBJ2-2
D gene: NA

CDR3 protein: CSASPPSGRAYEQYF
CDR3 DNA: TGCAGTGCTAGTCCCCCTTCCGGGAGGGCATACGAGCAGTACTTC
clone size: few
V gene: TRBV20-1
J gene: TRBJ2-7
D gene: TRBD2

CDR3 protein: CSVALRAGTEAFF
CDR3 DNA: TGCAGCGTGGCCTTGAGAGCGGGCACTGAAGCTTTCTTT
clone size: many
V gene: TRBV29-1
J gene: TRBJ1-1
D gene: NA

CDR3 protein: CSARATIHHGYTF
CDR3 DNA: TGCAGTGCTAGAGCGACAATTCATCATGGCTACACCTTC
clone size: many
V gene: TRBV20-1
J gene: TRBJ1-2
D gene: NA

CDR3 protein: CASSQGGGASYNEQFF
CDR3 DNA: TGTGCCAGCAGCCAGGGCGGGGGGGCTTCCTACAATGAGCAGTTCTTC
clone size: NA
V gene: TRBV3-1
J gene: TRBJ2-1
D gene: TRBD2

CDR3 protein: CASSFEEPASYNEQFF
CDR3 DNA: TGTGCCAGCAGTTTTGAGGAGCCGGCCTCCTACAATGAGCAGTTCTTC
clone size: many
V gene: TRBV12-3/TRBV12-4
J gene: TRBJ2-1
D gene: NA

CDR3 protein: CASSQDRQSTDTQYF
CDR3 DNA: TGCGCCAGCAGCCAAGATCGGCAGAGCACAGATACGCAGTATTTT
clone size: many
V gene: TRBV4-1
J gene: TRBJ2-3
D gene: NA

CDR3 protein: CASRKILGQPNTEAFF
CDR3 DNA: TGTGCCAGTAGGAAGATACTGGGCCAACCTAACACTGAAGCTTTCTTT
clone size: NA
V gene: TRBV19
J gene: TRBJ1-1
D gene: NA

CDR3 protein: CASSPADPGGGETQYF
CDR3 DNA: TGTGCCAGCAGTCCGGCGGACCCCGGGGGTGGAGAGACCCAGTACTTC
clone size: NA
V gene: TRBV12-3/TRBV12-4
J gene: TRBJ2-5
D gene: NA

CDR3 protein: CASRPRGGKLNEQFF
CDR3 DNA: TGTGCCAGCAGACCCCGAGGCGGGAAACTCAATGAGCAGTTCTTC
clone size: NA
V gene: TRBV27
J gene: TRBJ2-1
D gene: NA

CDR3 protein: CASSRVANTEAFF
CDR3 DNA: TGTGCCAGCAGCAGGGTCGCGAACACTGAAGCTTTCTTT
clone size: once
V gene: TRBV3-1
J gene: TRBJ1-1
D gene: NA

CDR3 protein: CSAQEGSLPLGMNTEAFF
CDR3 DNA: TGCAGTGCCCAAGAGGGGTCACTACCCTTGGGAATGAACACTGAAGCTTTCTTT
clone size: NA
V gene: TRBV20-1
J gene: TRBJ1-1
D gene: NA

CDR3 protein: CASTSVGSGRVNEQYF
CDR3 DNA: TGTGCCAGCACCTCAGTTGGTAGCGGGAGGGTCAATGAGCAGTACTTC
clone size: NA
V gene: TRBV3-1
J gene: TRBJ2-4
D gene: TRBD2

CDR3 protein: CSASAASGAYNEQFF
CDR3 DNA: TGCAGTGCTAGTGCGGCTAGCGGGGCCTACAATGAGCAGTTCTTC
clone size: many
V gene: TRBV20-1
J gene: TRBJ2-1
D gene: TRBD2

CDR3 protein: CASSHSGENTEAFF
CDR3 DNA: TGCGCCAGCAGCCACAGTGGAGAGAACACTGAAGCTTTCTTT
clone size: NA
V gene: TRBV5-1
J gene: TRBJ1-1
D gene: NA

CDR3 protein: CASSAGTGSYEQYF
CDR3 DNA: TGTGCCAGCAGTGCCGGGACAGGGTCCTACGAGCAGTACTTC
clone size: NA
V gene: TRBV28
J gene: TRBJ2-7
D gene: TRBD1

CDR3 protein: CSVEEGAGGYTF
CDR3 DNA: TGCAGCGTTGAGGAGGGGGCGGGTGGCTACACCTTC
clone size: NA
V gene: TRBV29-1
J gene: TRBJ1-2
D gene: TRBD1

CDR3 protein: CASSLTSGGAGEQFF
CDR3 DNA: TGTGCCAGCAGTTTGACTAGCGGGGGGGCCGGTGAGCAGTTCTTC
clone size: many
V gene: TRBV12-3/TRBV12-4
J gene: TRBJ2-1
D gene: TRBD2

CDR3 protein: CASSEQRGAFNEQFF
CDR3 DNA: TGTGCCAGCAGTGAGCAGCGGGGGGCCTTTAATGAGCAGTTCTTC
clone size: NA
V gene: TRBV6-4
J gene: TRBJ2-1
D gene: TRBD2

CDR3 protein: CASGIQGKGENIQYF
CDR3 DNA: TGTGCCAGCGGAATACAGGGGAAGGGGGAGAACATTCAGTACTTC
clone size: NA
V gene: TRBV6-6
J gene: TRBJ2-4
D gene: TRBD1

CDR3 protein: CASSNTASGNYEQYF
CDR3 DNA: TGCGCCAGCAGCAATACGGCTAGCGGGAACTACGAGCAGTACTTC
clone size: NA
V gene: TRBV4-1
J gene: TRBJ2-7
D gene: TRBD2

CDR3 protein: CASSIGRDHQPQHF
CDR3 DNA: TGTGCCAGTAGTATAGGTAGGGACCATCAGCCCCAGCATTTT
clone size: NA
V gene: TRBV19
J gene: TRBJ1-5
D gene: NA

CDR3 protein: CASSLDTDNSPLHF
CDR3 DNA: TGCGCCAGCAGTCTTGACACCGATAATTCACCCCTCCACTTT
clone size: many
V gene: TRBV5-1
J gene: TRBJ1-6
D gene: NA

CDR3 protein: CATSDETRNGYTF
CDR3 DNA: TGTGCCACCAGTGATGAGACCCGAAACGGCTACACCTTC
clone size: many
V gene: TRBV24-1
J gene: TRBJ1-2
D gene: NA

CDR3 protein: CASSLGHRGRDSEAFF
CDR3 DNA: TGTGCCAGCAGCTTAGGCCATCGGGGGCGCGATTCTGAAGCTTTCTTT
clone size: many
V gene: TRBV13
J gene: TRBJ1-1
D gene: NA

CDR3 protein: CASRLAGLSTDTQYF
CDR3 DNA: TGTGCCAGCCGGCTAGCGGGATTGAGCACAGATACGCAGTATTTT
clone size: NA
V gene: TRBV12-3/TRBV12-4
J gene: TRBJ2-3
D gene: TRBD2

CDR3 protein: CASRKREATDTQYF
CDR3 DNA: TGTGCCAGCAGAAAGCGGGAGGCCACAGATACGCAGTATTTT
clone size: many
V gene: TRBV5-5
J gene: TRBJ2-3
D gene: TRBD2

CDR3 protein: CASSPATSGNPETQYF
CDR3 DNA: TGTGCCAGCAGCCCGGCGACTAGCGGGAATCCAGAGACCCAGTACTTC
clone size: NA
V gene: TRBV7-2
J gene: TRBJ2-5
D gene: TRBD2

CDR3 protein: CSVSPRQQETQYF
CDR3 DNA: TGCAGCGTGAGCCCGAGGCAGCAAGAGACCCAGTACTTC
clone size: many
V gene: TRBV29-1
J gene: TRBJ2-5
D gene: NA

CDR3 protein: CASSRSGGPNEQFF
CDR3 DNA: TGTGCCAGTAGTCGAAGTGGGGGACCCAATGAGCAGTTCTTC
clone size: NA
V gene: TRBV19
J gene: TRBJ2-1
D gene: NA

CDR3 protein: CASSLRDRANTEAFF
CDR3 DNA: TGTGCCAGCAGCCTCCGGGACAGGGCGAACACTGAAGCTTTCTTT
clone size: NA
V gene: TRBV12-3/TRBV12-4
J gene: TRBJ1-1
D gene: TRBD1

CDR3 protein: CASRRLAPAHTQYF
CDR3 DNA: TGTGCCAGCAGAAGACTAGCGCCCGCTCATACGCAGTATTTT
clone size: NA
V gene: TRBV7-9
J gene: TRBJ2-3
D gene: TRBD2

CDR3 protein: CASSFGPTNSPLHF
CDR3 DNA: TGTGCCAGCAGCTTTGGGCCTACCAATTCACCCCTCCACTTT
clone size: many
V gene: TRBV7-2
J gene: TRBJ1-6
D gene: NA

CDR3 protein: CASSYWPPTLAGATDTQYF
CDR3 DNA: TGTGCCAGCAGCTATTGGCCGCCAACACTAGCGGGGGCAACAGATACGCAGTATTTT
clone size: many
V gene: TRBV27
J gene: TRBJ2-3
D gene: TRBD2

CDR3 protein: CASRWTGGYEQYF
CDR3 DNA: TGTGCCAGCAGATGGACAGGGGGCTACGAGCAGTACTTC
clone size: NA
V gene: TRBV27
J gene: TRBJ2-7
D gene: TRBD1

CDR3 protein: CASSYAGEQFF
CDR3 DNA: TGCGCCAGCAGCTACGCCGGTGAGCAGTTCTTC
clone size: many
V gene: TRBV5-1
J gene: TRBJ2-1
D gene: NA

CDR3 protein: CASSLDPGTPNEKLFF
CDR3 DNA: TGTGCCAGCAGCTTAGACCCCGGGACACCGAATGAAAAACTGTTTTTT
clone size: few
V gene: TRBV11-2
J gene: TRBJ1-4
D gene: NA

CDR3 protein: CASSKEGGEETQYF
CDR3 DNA: TGTGCCAGCAGCAAAGAAGGGGGAGAAGAGACCCAGTACTTC
clone size: NA
V gene: TRBV7-2
J gene: TRBJ2-5
D gene: NA

CDR3 protein: CSVGRPGDGYTF
CDR3 DNA: TGCAGCGTGGGGCGGCCGGGCGATGGCTACACCTTC
clone size: many
V gene: TRBV29-1
J gene: TRBJ1-2
D gene: NA

CDR3 protein: CATFENTGELFF
CDR3 DNA: TGTGCCACCTTCGAGAACACCGGGGAGCTGTTTTTT
clone size: few
V gene: TRBV28
J gene: TRBJ2-2
D gene: NA

CDR3 protein: CASSPRGLAGAHEQFF
CDR3 DNA: TGTGCCAGCAGCCCTCGAGGACTAGCGGGAGCTCACGAGCAGTTCTTC
clone size: many
V gene: TRBV7-2
J gene: TRBJ2-1
D gene: TRBD2

CDR3 protein: CSANGGLPETQYF
CDR3 DNA: TGCAGTGCTAATGGGGGGCTCCCAGAGACCCAGTACTTC
clone size: NA
V gene: TRBV20-1
J gene: TRBJ2-5
D gene: NA

CDR3 protein: CASSRDPGASGNTIYF
CDR3 DNA: TGTGCCAGCAGCCGGGACCCGGGAGCTTCTGGAAACACCATATATTTT
clone size: few
V gene: TRBV5-5
J gene: TRBJ1-3
D gene: NA

CDR3 protein: CSVEDSGSSYNEQFF
CDR3 DNA: TGCAGCGTCGAAGATAGCGGGAGCTCCTACAATGAGCAGTTCTTC
clone size: many
V gene: TRBV29-1
J gene: TRBJ2-1
D gene: TRBD2

CDR3 protein: CATDTGTGINEQFF
CDR3 DNA: TGTGCCACCGACACGGGGACAGGTATTAATGAGCAGTTCTTC
clone size: many
V gene: TRBV10-3
J gene: TRBJ2-1
D gene: TRBD1

CDR3 protein: CASSSETNYNEQYF
CDR3 DNA: TGTGCCAGCAGCTCCGAGACTAACTACAATGAGCAGTACTTC
clone size: once
V gene: TRBV7-3
J gene: TRBJ2-7
D gene: NA

CDR3 protein: CSARAYSGSKSYEQYF
CDR3 DNA: TGCAGTGCTAGAGCTTATAGCGGGAGCAAATCCTACGAGCAGTACTTC
clone size: NA
V gene: TRBV20-1
J gene: TRBJ2-7
D gene: TRBD2